These 20 T cell receptor beta chains were all obtained from the same sample, sequenced in a study of blood T cell repertoires in COVID-19. Generated by immunoSEQ multiplex PCR, the TCRdb table keeps only in-frame clones and is missing some. Of 150,000 to 200,000 clones in the sample, approximately 90% were seen once. Sequences were obtained from peripheral blood. The receptor source for this set is a human donor in a cohort sampled during active COVID-19.

The genes are TRBV7-9 and TRBJ1-4; D is possibly TRBD1 (6 bases). The CDR3 is 14 residues long. Trimming pared 4 bases from V and 3 bases from J, leaving 9 bases between. Germline CDR1 SEHNR, CDR2 FQNEAQ (reference sequence). The CDR3 DNA reads as TGTGCCAGCAGCTCTGGACAGTCTAATGAAAAACTGTTTTTT. It yields the protein CASSSGQSNEKLFF.

The rearrangement uses TRBV5-1 and TRBJ1-5; 8 bases align to TRBD1. Germline V gene sequence: CDR1 SGHRS, CDR2 YFSETQ. This CDR3 region has 14 residues. V lost 0 bases to trimming and J lost 6 bases; unmatched junction nucleotides: 2. The CDR3 DNA follows: TGCGCCAGCAGCTTGGCAGGGGGCGGTCAGCCCCAGCATTTT. Residues: CASSLAGGGQPQHF.

The chain uses TRBV4-3 and TRBJ2-7, with 11 nucleotides matching TRBD2. The CDR3 consists of 14 residues. Germline CDR1 is LGHNA and CDR2 is YSLEER. Here the CDR3 reads CPRSRRSGGGEQYF. CDR3 DNA: TGCCCCCGCAGCCGACGTAGCGGGGGGGGCGAGCAGTACTTC.

The chain employs TRBV28 and TRBJ1-5; TRBD1 matches 11 bases. CDR1 MDHEN and CDR2 SYDVKM come from the germline V gene. The junction had 20 bases not matched to a gene; V was cut back by 9 bases and J by 1 base. This CDR3 has 20 amino acids. In DNA, the CDR3 is TGTGCCAGTAACGATTCCGGGACAGGGGGTTGGGAATTAAGCAATCAGCCCCAGCATTTT. Amino acids: CASNDSGTGGWELSNQPQHF.

The count of this clone is one. The chain carries TRBV6-2 or TRBV6-3 and TRBJ2-2; D unresolved. Germline-derived CDR1 and CDR2 are MNHEY and SVGEGT. Trimming stripped 5 bases from V and 4 bases from J, with 11 bases between. This CDR3 is built from 14 residues. The CDR3 loop is CASSRSSSTGELFF. As DNA, the CDR3 is TGTGCCAGCAGTCGGTCCTCGTCCACCGGGGAGCTGTTTTTT.

The genes are TRBV4-2 and TRBJ1-1; TRBD1 agrees at 10 bases. Germline V gene sequence: CDR1 LGHNA, CDR2 YNFKEQ. The CDR3 is 16 residues long. Trimming at V came to 5 bases and at J to 2 bases, leaving 8 bases not matched to a gene. The CDR3 region has the DNA TGTGCCAGCAGCTACGGGGGACAGGGGCGTAACACTGAAGCTTTCTTT. It specifies CASSYGGQGRNTEAFF.

This chain uses TRBV5-6 with TRBJ2-7; D is unresolved. Germline loops: CDR1 SGHDT, CDR2 YYEEEE. V dropped 1 base and J dropped 2 bases, with 7 bases sitting between them. The CDR3 sequence is 13 residues long. The CDR3 spells CASSLTDPYEQYF. CDR3 DNA sequence: TGTGCCAGCAGCTTGACAGACCCCTACGAGCAGTACTTC.

This clone has just a few counts. The chain is built from TRBV19 and TRBJ1-2; TRBD1 aligns across 11 bases. The V gene's germline CDR1 is LNHDA and CDR2 SQIVND (reference sequence). The CDR3 is 13 residues long. The J segment lost 4 bases and the V segment lost 8 bases, leaving 3 bases of the junction unmatched. For the CDR3, the DNA is TGTGCCAGTTGGACAGGGGGCCGCTATGGCTACACCTTC. It encodes CASWTGGRYGYTF.

The CDR3 sequence: CAWSVRRGGADTQYF. In DNA form, the CDR3 reads TGTGCCTGGAGTGTACGGCGGGGGGGCGCAGATACGCAGTATTTT. V usage is TRBV30 and J usage is TRBJ2-3, with 9 bases lining up with TRBD2. CDR1 is GTSNPN, CDR2 SVGIG, per germline (reference sequence). J gave up 4 bases and V 0 bases, and 5 bases lay outside the gene matches. The CDR3 has 15 amino acids.

The V and J genes are TRBV2 and TRBJ2-7; D remains ambiguous. The CDR3 has 14 residues. The V end was cut by 7 bases, the J end by 5 bases, with 18 bases between. Germline CDR1 and CDR2: SNHLY and FYNNEI. CDR3 sequence (DNA): TGTGCCAGCACTGTACAACAGCCCTTCCACGAGCAGTACTTC. This translates into CASTVQQPFHEQYF. Together with reference TRBV2 and TRBJ2-7, the CDR3 gives the full variable domain: EPEVTQTPSHQVTQMGQEVILRCVPISNHLYFYWYRQILGQKVEFLVSFYNNEISEKSEIFDDQFSVERPDGSNFTLKIRSTKLEDSAMYFCASTVQQPFHEQYFGPGTRLTVT.

Here the CDR3 reads CASSQEGLAYNEQFF. The DNA for the CDR3 is TGCGCCAGCAGCCAAGAAGGACTGGCTTACAATGAGCAGTTCTTC. The rearrangement links TRBV4-3 to TRBJ2-1; D is possibly TRBD2 (5 bases). This CDR3 is built from 15 residues. Germline V gives CDR1 LGHNA, CDR2 YSLEER. The V end was cut by 0 bases, the J end by 4 bases, with 10 bases between.

The chain joins TRBV30 to TRBJ2-1, with D possibly matching TRBD1 (5 bases). CDR3 size: 15 residues. V lost 4 bases and J 4 bases, leaving 17 bases between the germline ends. From germline, CDR1 is GTSNPN and CDR2 SVGIG (reference sequence). CDR3 nucleotides: TGTGCCTGGACCCAGGGAAGCAGCCAATACAATGAGCAGTTCTTC. Its protein product is CAWTQGSSQYNEQFF.

The chain joins TRBV28 to TRBJ1-5; TRBD1 aligns across 9 bases. Germline assignment: CDR1 MDHEN and CDR2 SYDVKM. This CDR3 has 16 residues. Trimming removed 1 base from V and 5 bases from J; junction bases left unmatched: 6. CDR3 in DNA: TGTGCCAGCAGTTTATCAGGGACAGGGTGGCATCAGCCCCAGCATTTT. Translation gives CASSLSGTGWHQPQHF. Full variable domain (outside the CDR3, taken from reference TRBV28 and TRBJ1-5): DVKVTQSSRYLVKRTGEKVFLECVQDMDHENMFWYRQDPGLGLRLIYFSYDVKMKEKGDIPEGYSVSREKKERFSLILESASTNQTSMYLCASSLSGTGWHQPQHFGDGTRLSIL.

This chain connects TRBV29-1 to TRBJ2-5; 10 bases are a match to TRBD2. With 4 bases clipped from V and 2 bases from J, the junction kept 4 bases outside the gene matches. This CDR3 is built from 14 residues. Germline assignment: CDR1 SQVTM and CDR2 ANQGSEA. The CDR3 region is CSVGPSGGQETQYF. The DNA of the CDR3 is TGCAGCGTTGGCCCTAGCGGGGGTCAAGAGACCCAGTACTTC.

The genes are TRBV6-1 and TRBJ2-3; D ambiguous. The germline CDR1 and CDR2 sequences are MNHNS and SASEGT. V dropped 3 bases and J dropped 2 bases, with 6 bases sitting between them. The CDR3 is 13 residues long. CDR3 coding DNA: TGTGCCAGCAGTGACCACTCCACAGATACGCAGTATTTT. Translated: CASSDHSTDTQYF.

The gene calls are TRBV24-1 and TRBJ1-5; D ambiguous. CDR3 length: 18 residues. Germline V gene lookup returns CDR1 KGHDR and CDR2 SFDVKD. V dropped 0 bases and J dropped 2 bases, with 16 bases sitting between them. DNA for the CDR3: TGTGCCACCAGTGATTTGTCGGGAGGGCCAAAGGGCAATCAGCCCCAGCATTTT. Protein product: CATSDLSGGPKGNQPQHF.

V gene TRBV5-1 combines with J gene TRBJ1-4, with TRBD1 identical over 9 bases. The germline V gene has CDR1 SGHRS and CDR2 YFSETQ. CDR3 size: 14 residues. Losses at the gene ends were 4 bases for V and 6 bases for J; bases not matched to a gene: 4. CDR3 in DNA: TGCGCCAGCAGCCCCGGACAGGGGTATGAAAAACTGTTTTTT. Translating it yields CASSPGQGYEKLFF.

V usage is TRBV6-2 or TRBV6-3 and J usage is TRBJ1-2; D is ambiguous. The CDR3 runs 14 residues. The V end was cut by 2 bases, the J end by 5 bases, with 12 bases between. Germline V gene sequence: CDR1 MNHEY, CDR2 SVGEGT. The CDR3 nucleotides read TGTGCCAGCAGTTACGATACGGTAGTATATGGCTACACCTTC. Amino acid sequence: CASSYDTVVYGYTF.

This clone has only a few counts. V and J are TRBV5-1 and TRBJ2-7; TRBD1 aligns across 10 bases. V was clipped by 5 bases and J by 3 bases; unmatched bases: 8. Germline assignment: CDR1 SGHRS and CDR2 YFSETQ. This CDR3 is 15 amino acids long. The chain's CDR3 is CASRPGTGVYYEQYF. Here the CDR3 DNA reads TGCGCCAGCAGACCCGGGACAGGGGTCTACTACGAGCAGTACTTC.

This clone was seen a handful of times. The chain recombines TRBV19 with TRBJ2-2; 8 bases agree with TRBD1. Trimming took 9 bases from V and 2 from J; bases not matched to a gene: 11. Germline CDR1 is LNHDA and CDR2 is SQIVND (reference sequence). CDR3 length equals 16 residues. The CDR3 sequence is CASTRWTGLNTGELFF. The CDR3 nucleotides are TGTGCCAGCACCAGGTGGACAGGGCTTAACACCGGGGAGCTGTTTTTT.